The 14 T cell receptor beta chains below all came from one sample that was sequenced in a study of blood T cells in healthy people across ages. Through a sample-barcoded 5' primer and a J-beta primer mix, a second PCR was run for 7 to 11 cycles. TCRdb processed the 5' RACE reads anew with MiXCR; each CDR3 protein has one entry. The sample comprises about 1.6 million distinct CDR3 sequences, roughly 30% of which are singletons, and 11% rests with the top ten. The sequencing sample was made of blood. The receptors stem from a woman aged 25 to 39 in good health.

The CDR3 protein is CASSLGGIYTDTQYF. As DNA, the CDR3 is TGTGCCAGCAGCTTGGGGGGGATTTACACAGATACGCAGTATTTT. The chain recombines TRBV5-6 with TRBJ2-3, with D possibly being TRBD1 or TRBD2 (5 bases each). V was shortened by 0 bases and J by 2 bases, with 10 bases between the two germline ends. Germline assignment: CDR1 SGHDT and CDR2 YYEEEE. The length of the CDR3 is 15 residues. Full variable domain (missing parts from reference TRBV5-6 and TRBJ2-3): DAGVTQSPTHLIKTRGQQVTLRCSPKSGHDTVSWYQQALGQGPQFIFQYYEEEERQRGNFPDRFSGHQFPNYSSELNVNALLLGDSALYLCASSLGGIYTDTQYFGPGTRLTVL.

This clonotype was detected a few times. V is TRBV5-6 and J is TRBJ2-4; 12 nucleotides align to TRBD1. The end of the DNA fits TRBJ2-7 better, so the J call may be wrong. The CDR3 consists of 16 residues. Germline V gene sequence: CDR1 SGHDT, CDR2 YYEEEE. CDR3 loop: CASSLDRGQGAIEQYF. The CDR3 nucleotides read TGTGCCAGCAGCTTGGACCGGGGACAGGGGGCAATCGAGCAGTACTTC.

This clonotype was counted a few times. The CDR3 nucleotides are TGTGCCAGCAGCCCTCAAGGACAGGCGTACGATGGGGCCAACGTCCTGACTTTC. This codes for CASSPQGQAYDGANVLTF. The chain uses TRBV4-2 and TRBJ2-6, with 7 nucleotides matching TRBD1. V lost 4 bases, J lost 3 bases, and 12 bases stayed unmatched. The length of the CDR3 is 18 residues. Per the germline V gene, CDR1 is LGHNA and CDR2 is YNFKEQ.

This clonotype has ten or more counts. The chain uses TRBV9 and TRBJ1-1; TRBD1 might be the D (5 bases). The V end lost 3 bases, the J end lost 7 bases, and 13 bases lay between the germline ends. Germline V CDR1 and CDR2: SGDLS, YYNGEE. This CDR3 comprises 13 residues. CDR3 in DNA: TGTGCCAGCAGCGACGGACAAGAGGGTGAAGCTTTCTTT. Translation: CASSDGQEGEAFF.

Regarding this clonotype: The junction shows a germline mismatch at one end, possibly a read error. This chain connects TRBV12-5 to TRBJ2-5, with D perhaps matching TRBD2 (6 bases). The CDR3 consists of 15 residues. CDR1 is LGHNT, CDR2 FRNRAP, per germline. The CDR3 here is CASGLVQGRRETQYF. CDR3 coding DNA: TGTGCTAGTGGTTTGGTCCAGGGAAGACGGGAGACCCAATACTTC.

The V gene is TRBV6-1, the J gene TRBJ1-1, with D tentatively TRBD1 (6 bases). The CDR3 is made up of 15 amino acids. Trimming shortened V by 6 bases and J by 1 base, and 15 bases separated the two germline ends. CDR1 is MNHNS and CDR2 is SASEGT in the germline V gene. The CDR3 sequence: CASRYHRESNTEAFF. The CDR3 coding sequence is TGTGCCAGCAGGTACCACAGGGAATCGAACACTGAAGCTTTCTTT.

The genes are TRBV27 and TRBJ1-4, with TRBD1 as a possible D gene (6 bases). V lost 5 bases and J 6 bases, leaving 28 bases between the germline ends. CDR3 length: 19 amino acids. Looked up from germline, CDR1 is MNHEY and CDR2 is SMNVEV (reference sequence). CDR3 region: CASSHRQAGDMGVDEKLFF. Here the CDR3 DNA reads TGTGCCAGCAGTCACCGACAGGCTGGGGATATGGGAGTTGATGAAAAACTGTTTTTT.

This clonotype was observed a few times. This chain links TRBV27 with TRBJ2-7; 9 bases are a match to TRBD1. Germline V gene sequence: CDR1 MNHEY, CDR2 SMNVEV (reference sequence). This CDR3 has 18 amino acids. V lost 2 bases and J lost 4; bases outside the gene matches: 15. CDR3 sequence: CASSLRNTGNRGLYEQYF. DNA for the CDR3: TGTGCCAGCAGTTTAAGAAACACGGGGAACAGGGGGCTTTACGAGCAGTACTTC.

Regarding this clonotype: At one boundary the junction diverges from the germline segment, which might be a read error. The chain has TRBV5-1 and TRBJ2-3; 7 nucleotides line up with TRBD2. The CDR3 spans 15 residues. CDR1 is SGHRS, CDR2 YFSETQ, per germline. CDR3 residues: CASSLGGSGADTQYF. The CDR3 nucleotides are TGTGCCAGCAGTTTAGGTGGGAGCGGGGCAGATACGCAGTATTTT.

For the CDR3, the DNA is TGTGCCAGCAGTAAGGGAAAAACGGGACTCTTCTACGAGCAGTACTTC. This sequence encodes CASSKGKTGLFYEQYF. This chain links TRBV6-6 with TRBJ2-7; a weak D match, TRBD2 (6 bases). Germline CDR1 is MNHNY and CDR2 is SVGAGI (reference sequence). V was trimmed by 5 bases and J by 3 bases, leaving 20 bases between them. The CDR3 extends over 16 amino acids.

This clonotype was detected only a few times. The junction shows a germline mismatch at one end, possibly a read error. V gene TRBV4-1 combines with J gene TRBJ2-3; tentative D call: TRBD1 (5 bases). Per the germline V gene, CDR1 is MGHRA and CDR2 is YSYEKL. This CDR3 comprises 15 residues. CDR3 loop: CASGQGTVSTDTQYF. DNA for the CDR3: TGCGCCAGCGGCCAGGGAACGGTTAGCACAGATACGCAGTATTTT.

The V and J genes are TRBV11-2 and TRBJ2-5; no clear D gene. CDR3 length: 14 residues. Trimming took off 0 bases at V and 6 bases at J, with 11 bases between the two ends. CDR1 SGHAT and CDR2 FQNNGV come from the germline V gene. CDR3 protein: CASSLDLQPQTQYF. Here the CDR3 DNA reads TGTGCCAGCAGCTTAGATCTTCAGCCCCAGACCCAGTACTTC.

This clonotype was seen only a few times. The chain combines TRBV5-1 with TRBJ2-3, with D perhaps TRBD1 (6 bases). Germline V CDR1 and CDR2: SGHRS, YFSETQ. Trimming took 0 bases from V and 5 from J, leaving 13 bases between them. This CDR3 contains 15 residues. Here the CDR3 DNA reads TGCGCCAGCAGCTTGGCCGCAGGGGCGGGAGATACGCAGTATTTT. Protein sequence: CASSLAAGAGDTQYF.

This clonotype appeared a few times. The gene calls are TRBV12-3 or TRBV12-4 and TRBJ1-1; a weak D match, TRBD1 (6 bases). Trimming left V 2 bases short and J 3 bases short, with 13 bases between. The CDR3 runs 15 residues. CDR3 sequence (DNA): TGTGCCAGCAGTTTACCTGGGGGGCTGGACACTGAAGCTTTCTTT. It specifies CASSLPGGLDTEAFF.